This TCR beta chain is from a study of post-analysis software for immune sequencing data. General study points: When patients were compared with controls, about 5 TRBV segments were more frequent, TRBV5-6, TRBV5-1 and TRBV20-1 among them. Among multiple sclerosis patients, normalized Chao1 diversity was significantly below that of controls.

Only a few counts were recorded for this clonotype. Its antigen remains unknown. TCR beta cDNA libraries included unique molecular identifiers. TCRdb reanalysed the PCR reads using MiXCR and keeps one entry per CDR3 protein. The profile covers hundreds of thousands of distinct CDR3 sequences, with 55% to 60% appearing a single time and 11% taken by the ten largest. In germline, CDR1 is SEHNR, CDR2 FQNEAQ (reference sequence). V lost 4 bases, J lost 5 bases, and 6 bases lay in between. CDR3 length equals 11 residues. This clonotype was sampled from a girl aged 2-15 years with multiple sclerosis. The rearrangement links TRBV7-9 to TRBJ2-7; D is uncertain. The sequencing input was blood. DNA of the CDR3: TGTGCCAGCAGCTACAGCCACGAGCAGTACTTC. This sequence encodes CASSYSHEQYF.